The sequence of this T cell receptor (beta chain) was determined in a study of Graves' ophthalmopathy and Graves' hyperthyroidism. Study-level results: Most thyroid clonotypes expanded beyond 0.001 frequency were also found in blood.

Amplified material comprised TCR beta CDR3 regions derived from RNA transcripts. An opening RT-PCR round employed HTBI primers and preceded a second-round multiplex PCR. A single record per CDR3 protein comes from TCRdb applying MiXCR to the multiplex PCR reads. The sample has 560,000 or so distinct CDR3 sequences, 39% seen once. CDR3 size: 16 residues. V shed 3 bases and J 0 bases; nucleotides not matched to a gene: 2. Germline V lookup: CDR1 SGDLS, CDR2 YYNGEE. The study recruited hyperthyroidism patients aged 18 to 65 who were newly diagnosed, under 2 months' duration. A few counts support this clonotype. What it recognizes is unknown.

Sequencing used peripheral blood or thyroid tissue (not recorded which). The chain combines TRBV9 with TRBJ2-6, with 8 bases aligning to TRBD1. The receptor's source is an adult man with Graves' hyperthyroidism. The CDR3: CASSGQGTSGANVLTF. The CDR3 DNA reads TGTGCCAGCAGCGGACAGGGGACCTCTGGGGCCAACGTCCTGACTTTC. Using reference TRBV9 and TRBJ2-6 for the parts outside the CDR3, the full variable domain is DSGVTQTPKHLITATGQRVTLRCSPRSGDLSVYWYQQSLDQGLQFLIQYYNGEERAKGNILERFSAQQFPDLHSELNLSSLELGDSALYFCASSGQGTSGANVLTFGAGSRLTVL.